This entry lists 32 T cell receptor beta chains sequenced from one sample in a study of tumor-infiltrating lymphocytes in primary liver carcinoma. Unsorted whole blood yielded the blood RNA, and germline DNA was also extracted. A constant-region primer served to make TCR beta cDNA from about 500 ng total RNA. Three nested multiplex PCR rounds of slightly modified ARM-PCR generated TCR beta libraries. TRBV1-TRBV30 forward primers paired with a C-beta reverse primer were used in the first two PCR rounds, which ran approximately 10 cycles each. TCRdb re-derived calls from the multiplex PCR reads in MiXCR, one entry per CDR3 protein. The sample holds 300,000 to 400,000 distinct CDR3 sequences; about 61% are singletons and the top ten take about 6.5%. Sequenced sample: peripheral blood. The receptor source for this set is a man aged 40-49 years with primary liver carcinoma and hepatitis B virus infection.

This clonotype was found a few times. A read error may be the cause here, since a much bigger clone is one base away. The chain has TRBV12-3 or TRBV12-4 and TRBJ1-5; 7 positions agree with TRBD1. Trimming removed 6 bases from V and 6 bases from J; junction bases left unmatched: 5. The CDR3 length is 13 residues. The DNA for the CDR3 is TGTGCCAGCAGCCAGGGGGGCAGTCAGCCCCAGCATTTT. Translation gives CASSQGGSQPQHF.

In the case of this clonotype: The junction departs from the called germline gene at one end, perhaps through a read error. The chain uses TRBV5-4 and TRBJ2-2; 12 nucleotides align to TRBD2. CDR1 and CDR2 from the germline V gene are SGHNT and YYREEE (reference sequence). CDR3 length: 15 amino acids. This chain's CDR3 is CVSSSSGRADGELFF. The CDR3 nucleotides are TGTGTCAGCAGTTCTAGCGGGAGGGCCGACGGGGAGCTGTTTTTT. Full variable domain (missing parts from reference TRBV5-4 and TRBJ2-2): ETGVTQSPTHLIKTRGQQVTLRCSSQSGHNTVSWYQQALGQGPQFIFQYYREEENGRGNFPPRFSGLQFPNYSSELNVNALELDDSALYLCVSSSSGRADGELFFGEGSRLTVL.

The chain couples TRBV4-2 to TRBJ1-1; D remains ambiguous. Germline lookup yields CDR1 LGHNA and CDR2 YNFKEQ. The length of the CDR3 is 15 residues. V lost 3 bases, J lost 5 bases, and 16 bases lay in between. CDR3 in DNA: TGTGCCAGCAGCCATGATATGGAGAGGCATACTGAAGCTTTCTTT. It is translated as CASSHDMERHTEAFF.

Concerning this clonotype itself: Since no conserved phenylalanine or tryptophan closes the CDR3, a read error is the likely cause. The V gene is TRBV6-5, the J gene TRBJ2-1, with a tentative D call TRBD1 (5 bases). V lost 4 bases, J lost 5 bases, and 18 bases lay in between. The germline CDR1 and CDR2 sequences are MNHEY and SVGAGI. This CDR3 contains 16 residues. DNA for the CDR3: TGTGCCAGCAGTTCCCCACGCCGGCACAGGAACAATGAGCAGTTCCTC. This translates into CASSSPRRHRNNEQFL.

The V and J genes are TRBV4-3 and TRBJ2-2, with 10 bases identical to TRBD1. V shed 4 bases and J 13 bases; nucleotides not matched to a gene: 15. The CDR3 spans 16 residues. CDR1 and CDR2 (germline): LGHNA, YSLEER. Here the CDR3 reads CASSRVPGQGSGRLFF. The CDR3, as DNA: TGCGCCAGCAGCCGGGTCCCGGGACAGGGGTCCGGGAGGCTGTTTTTT.

On this clonotype: Compared with germline, one end of the junction differs, possibly owing to a read error. V is TRBV7-9 and J is TRBJ2-1; maybe TRBD2 (5 bases). Germline CDR1 SEHNR, CDR2 FQNEAQ (reference sequence). The CDR3 has 15 residues. The CDR3 here is CANSLEGGLNNEQFF. The DNA for the CDR3 is TGTGCCAACAGCTTAGAGGGCGGACTCAACAATGAGCAGTTCTTC.

This clonotype was counted a few times. V usage is TRBV23-1 and J usage is TRBJ2-1; 7 bases agree with TRBD1. TRBV23-1 is placed among ORFs of uncertain function. Losses at the gene ends were 7 bases for V and 9 bases for J; bases not matched to a gene: 15. There are 15 residues in the CDR3. CDR3 in DNA: TGCGCCAGCAAACAGGGGCGGGCGAGCGACCTTGAGCAGTTCTTC. Protein sequence: CASKQGRASDLEQFF.

This clonotype was picked up one time. At one end, the junction sequence differs from germline, possibly due to a read error. CDR3 DNA sequence: TGTGCCAGCAGTTTCCGGATGGTTCAAGAGATCCAGTACTTC. This codes for CASSFRMVQEIQYF. The genes are TRBV12-3 or TRBV12-4 and TRBJ2-5; no firm D call. The CDR3 contains 14 residues.

This chain uses TRBV11-2 with TRBJ1-1; D gene unclear. Germline CDR1 reads SGHAT; CDR2 reads FQNNGV. The CDR3 consists of 13 residues. The CDR3 sequence: CTISLIGKTEAFF. The CDR3, as DNA: TGTACCATCAGCTTGATCGGGAAGACTGAAGCTTTCTTT.

A word on this clonotype: No conserved phenylalanine or tryptophan ends this CDR3, so it is likely a read error. The chain is built from TRBV29-1 and TRBJ2-7, with TRBD2 identical over 14 bases. This CDR3 contains 18 residues. Germline-derived CDR1 and CDR2 are SQVTM and ANQGSEA. Written as DNA, the CDR3 is TGCAGAGTCGGCGTTCCGGGACTAGCGGGAGTATGGGTCACCGAGCAGTACCTC. Encoded protein: CRVGVPGLAGVWVTEQYL.

The chain carries TRBV5-1 and TRBJ2-1; 10 bases map to TRBD2. Germline CDR1 is SGHRS and CDR2 is YFSETQ. Trimming at V came to 1 base and at J to 10 bases, leaving 8 bases not matched to a gene. This CDR3 has 15 residues. This chain's CDR3 is CASSLSSGSGGEQFF. The CDR3, as DNA: TGCGCCAGCAGCTTGTCTAGCGGGAGTGGTGGGGAGCAGTTCTTC.

Of note for this clonotype: This may arise from a read error, as a much more abundant clone is one base away. It is likely a read error, because the conserved phenylalanine at the end of the CDR3 is missing. No DNA is shown, since the ends of the CDR3 on it are uncertain; the CDR3 is the one TCRdb lists. The rearrangement joins TRBV11-2 to TRBJ2-5; TRBD2, the table's D call, lacks a check against the DNA. Including both end residues, the CDR3 is 15 amino acids long. Germline values: CDR1 SGHAT, CDR2 FQNNGV. The CDR3 loop reads CASSPMWTSGSEQHL.

This clonotype has more than one count but fewer than ten. The rearrangement joins TRBV13 to TRBJ2-7; the D gene is possibly TRBD1 (5 bases). Trimming stripped 9 bases from V and 2 bases from J, with 17 bases between. Germline loops: CDR1 PRHDT, CDR2 FYEKMQ (reference sequence). CDR3 length: 14 amino acids. The CDR3 spells CASSPQDSTYEQYF. The CDR3 region has the DNA TGTGCCAGTAGCCCTCAAGACAGCACCTACGAGCAGTACTTC.

The chain carries TRBV14 and TRBJ2-1; D might be TRBD2 (6 bases). Germline assignment: CDR1 SGHDN and CDR2 FVKESK. V was clipped by 4 bases and J by 0 bases, with 25 bases between them. This CDR3 contains 20 residues. As DNA, the CDR3 is TGTGCCAGCAGCCTGACGGGCTCAGGCTATCCGGGAGCCTCCTACAATGAGCAGTTCTTC. This sequence encodes CASSLTGSGYPGASYNEQFF.

A remark on this clonotype: This may come from a read error, since a much larger clone is one base off. The chain couples TRBV6-5 to TRBJ1-2; D remains unclear. Germline V gene sequence: CDR1 MNHEY, CDR2 SVGAGI. The CDR3 is made up of 13 amino acids. CDR3 residues: CASSNSIVYGYTF. The CDR3 DNA reads TGTGCCAGCAGTAACTCGATAGTCTATGGCTACACCTTC.

Worth noting for this clonotype: A read error may explain this, as a much larger clone is one base away. The V call is TRBV6-6, the J call TRBJ2-2; TRBD2 matches at 7 bases. The CDR3 sequence is 13 residues long. CDR1 is MNHNY and CDR2 is SVGAGI in the germline V gene (reference sequence). CDR3 sequence: CASSSRGVGKLFF. The CDR3 DNA follows: TGTGCCAGCAGTTCCCGGGGGGTCGGGAAGCTGTTTTTT.

As for this clonotype: A read error may explain this, as a much larger clone is one base away. The chain has TRBV6-5 and TRBJ2-7, with TRBD1 matching 8 bases. The ends lost 6 bases at V and 2 bases at J; junction bases unmatched: 9. The length of the CDR3 is 15 residues. Germline-derived CDR1 and CDR2 are MNHEY and SVGAGI. The CDR3: CASSKSGQGPYEQYF. The CDR3 nucleotides are TGTGCCAGCAGCAAATCCGGACAGGGCCCCTACGAGCAGTACTTC.

This clonotype was counted at least ten times. The gene calls are TRBV6-5 and TRBJ2-2; either TRBD1 or TRBD2 may fit D (6 bases each). Trimming removed 5 bases from V and 8 bases from J, with 12 bases in between. Germline CDR1 MNHEY, CDR2 SVGAGI. CDR3 length: 13 amino acids. The CDR3 DNA follows: TGTGCCAGCAGTCCAAGGGGGGAAGGGGAGCTGTTTTTT. Its translation: CASSPRGEGELFF.

About this clonotype itself: A much larger clone is a single base away; this may be a read error. The J gene is TRBJ2-3, the V gene TRBV7-9, with TRBD1 as a possible D gene (8 bases). CDR3 length equals 16 residues. With 4 bases removed from V and 3 bases from J, the gap between germline ends came to 17 bases. Germline values: CDR1 SEHNR, CDR2 FQNEAQ (reference sequence). As DNA, the CDR3 is TGTGCCAGCAGCTCGAAACAGGGGGGGGTGACAGATACGCAGTATTTT. Translating gives CASSSKQGGVTDTQYF.

The V gene is TRBV6-5, the J gene TRBJ2-3; a possible D gene is TRBD1 (6 bases). V was trimmed by 5 bases and J by 5 bases, leaving 23 bases between them. The CDR3 extends over 17 amino acids. The germline CDR1 and CDR2 sequences are MNHEY and SVGAGI. CDR3 amino acids: CASSPHRGREGGDTQYF. DNA for the CDR3: TGTGCCAGCAGTCCCCACCGAGGGAGAGAAGGGGGAGATACGCAGTATTTT.

The J gene is TRBJ2-2, the V gene TRBV6-5; D unresolved. CDR1 MNHEY and CDR2 SVGAGI come from the germline V gene. There are 14 residues in the CDR3. The V gene lost 2 bases and the J gene lost 1 base, with 5 bases spanning the gap. The CDR3 sequence: CASSYARNTGELFF. The CDR3 region has the DNA TGTGCCAGCAGTTACGCCAGGAACACCGGGGAGCTGTTTTTT.

For this clonotype: At one boundary the junction diverges from the germline segment, which might be a read error. The rearrangement uses TRBV11-2 and TRBJ1-5; D not resolved. Germline assignment: CDR1 SGHAT and CDR2 FQNNGV. The CDR3 covers 15 residues. CDR3 DNA sequence: TGTGCCAGCAACTTAGGTAGCTCCGGCAATCAGCACCAGCATTTT. It specifies CASNLGSSGNQHQHF.

This clonotype has ten or more counts. J is TRBJ2-2 and V is TRBV11-2; D remains ambiguous. With 6 bases removed from V and 2 bases from J, the gap between germline ends came to 13 bases. The CDR3 covers 15 residues. Germline V gene lookup returns CDR1 SGHAT and CDR2 FQNNGV. The CDR3 spells CASSRSYENTGELFF. The CDR3 coding sequence is TGTGCCAGCAGTCGCTCTTACGAAAACACCGGGGAGCTGTTTTTT.

This chain links TRBV19 with TRBJ2-1; D perhaps matches TRBD2 (5 bases). The CDR3 runs to 15 residues. V lost 7 bases and J 7 bases, leaving 20 bases between the germline ends. Germline V gene lookup returns CDR1 LNHDA and CDR2 SQIVND (reference sequence). For the CDR3, the DNA is TGTGCCAGTAATCATGACGTGGGAGCTTGGAATGAGCAGTTCTTC. Translation gives CASNHDVGAWNEQFF.

Note on this clonotype: A read error may produce the germline difference seen at one junction end. J is TRBJ1-5 and V is TRBV11-2; D may be TRBD1 (5 bases). The CDR3 extends over 13 amino acids. The germline V gene encodes CDR1 SGHAT and CDR2 FQNNGV. For the CDR3, the DNA is TGTGTCAGCAGGGACGGTAGCAATCAGCCCCACCATTTT. It encodes CVSRDGSNQPHHF.

About this clonotype itself: At one of its ends the junction is not consistent with the germline gene, which may arise from a read error. This rearrangement joins TRBV11-2 to TRBJ2-3; TRBD2 agrees at 7 bases. The CDR3 has 16 residues. Germline-derived CDR1 and CDR2 are SGHAT and FQNNGV. The CDR3 DNA sequence: TGTGCCAGCAACCTTTGGCTAGCGGAGAGCACAGATATGCAGTATTTT. It is translated as CASNLWLAESTDMQYF. Drawing the rest from reference TRBV11-2 and TRBJ2-3, the complete variable domain is EAGVAQSPRYKIIEKRQSVAFWCNPISGHATLYWYQQILGQGPKLLIQFQNNGVVDDSQLPKDRFSAERLKGVDSTLKIQPAKLEDSAVYLCASNLWLAESTDMQYFGPGTRLTVL.

This clonotype was seen more than once but under ten times. The V call is TRBV6-2 or TRBV6-3, the J call TRBJ2-3; D is undetermined. Trimming removed 4 bases from V and 2 bases from J, with 13 bases in between. Per germline, CDR1 MNHEY and CDR2 SVGEGT. This CDR3 has 15 residues. CDR3 sequence reads: CASSSATTPTDTQYF. In nucleotides, the CDR3 is TGTGCCAGCAGTTCGGCTACAACCCCCACAGATACGCAGTATTTT.

Concerning this clonotype itself: The junction does not match germline at one end; this may be a read error. This chain uses TRBV29-1 with TRBJ2-7; D is perhaps TRBD1 (6 bases). The CDR3 loop spans 15 amino acids. The germline CDR1 and CDR2 sequences are SQVTM and ANQGSEA. This CDR3 is CGVLKLRDKAYEQYF. CDR3 DNA: TGCGGCGTCCTTAAACTCCGGGACAAGGCCTACGAACAGTACTTC.

This clonotype was seen ten or more times. This chain joins TRBV10-2 and TRBJ2-7, with 7 bases fitting TRBD2. J lost 0 bases, V lost 6 bases, and 5 bases had no gene match. Germline-derived CDR1 and CDR2 are WSHSY and SAAADI. The CDR3 extends over 14 amino acids. CDR3 region: CASRTSQRSYEQYF. CDR3 DNA sequence: TGCGCCAGCAGGACTAGCCAACGCTCCTACGAGCAGTACTTC.

This sequence joins TRBV12-5 and TRBJ1-5; D gene ambiguous. Per germline, CDR1 LGHNT and CDR2 FRNRAP. This CDR3 has 13 residues. The V end was cut by 7 bases, the J end by 4 bases, with 11 bases between. CDR3 loop: CASDMDSNQPQHF. In nucleotides, the CDR3 is TGTGCTAGTGATATGGACTCAAATCAGCCCCAGCATTTT.

For this clonotype: One junction end disagrees with the germline gene, perhaps due to a read error. The CDR3 loop reads CASSLVGAPGGTQYF. The DNA for the CDR3 is TGTGCTAGCAGCTTAGTCGGGGCCCCTGGGGGAACCCAGTACTTC. The chain uses TRBV11-2 and TRBJ2-5; D tentatively reads TRBD1 or TRBD2 (5 bases each). CDR1 and CDR2 from the germline V gene are SGHAT and FQNNGV. The CDR3 sequence is 15 residues long.

A word on this clonotype: A single base separates this from a much larger clone, so it may be a read error. The chain couples TRBV6-2 or TRBV6-3 to TRBJ2-1, with 7 nucleotides matching TRBD2. Trimming at V came to 6 bases and at J to 3 bases, leaving 11 bases not matched to a gene. The CDR3 sequence is 16 residues long. Germline CDR1 reads MNHEY; CDR2 reads SVGEGT. This CDR3 reads CASRFQAGYSYNEQFF. CDR3 nucleotides: TGTGCCAGCAGGTTTCAAGCGGGATATAGCTACAATGAGCAGTTCTTC.